This TCR beta chain was observed in a study of T cell changes during pregnancy in multiple sclerosis. This CDR3 has 11 amino acids. Germline CDR1 and CDR2: KGHSH and LQKENI. Trimming removed 6 bases from V and 0 bases from J, with 3 bases in between. The method was immunoSEQ multiplex PCR; TCRdb's version includes in-frame clones alone and lacks a portion of them. The data show about 14,000 clones, with more than 70% seen just once and 7.5% to 9.5% held by the top ten. The sequence came from a female donor with multiple sclerosis, enrolled in a pregnancy study. This chain joins TRBV18 and TRBJ2-7; D gene unclear. The source was CD8+ T cells from peripheral blood mononuclear cells, collected in the first trimester of pregnancy. The CDR3 DNA is TGTGCCAGCTCCAGCTCCTACGAGCAGTACTTC. As protein: CASSSSYEQYF.